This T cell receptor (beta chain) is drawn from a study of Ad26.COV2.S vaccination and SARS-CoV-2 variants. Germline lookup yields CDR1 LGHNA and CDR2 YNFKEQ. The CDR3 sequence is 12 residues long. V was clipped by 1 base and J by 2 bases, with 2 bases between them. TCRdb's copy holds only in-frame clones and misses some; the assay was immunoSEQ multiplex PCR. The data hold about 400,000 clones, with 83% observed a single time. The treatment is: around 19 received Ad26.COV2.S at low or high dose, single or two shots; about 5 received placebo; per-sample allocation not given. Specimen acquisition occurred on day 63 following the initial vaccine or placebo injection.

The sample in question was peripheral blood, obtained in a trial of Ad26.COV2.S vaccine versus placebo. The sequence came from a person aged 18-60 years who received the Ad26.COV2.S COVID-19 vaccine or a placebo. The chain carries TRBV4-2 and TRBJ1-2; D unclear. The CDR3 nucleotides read TGTGCCAGCAGCCAAGGAAACTATGGCTACACCTTC. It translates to CASSQGNYGYTF.